This TCR beta chain was sequenced during a study of cytotoxic CD8 clonotypes in ibrutinib-treated CLL. Study-wide findings and caveats: Baseline levels were approached again at progression, after clonality had risen at ibrutinib response.

Germline CDR1 is SGHRS and CDR2 is YFSETQ. The CDR3 consists of 17 residues. Trimming at V came to 1 base and at J to 6 bases, leaving 6 bases not matched to a gene. In the case of this clone: Antigen specificity is unknown.

Sequencing was performed with immunoSEQ multiplex PCR; in TCRdb, only in-frame clones are kept and a portion is missing. The sample has approximately 210,000 clones, around 72% seen once. This rearrangement joins TRBV5-1 to TRBJ2-1, with TRBD2 identical over 14 bases. The TCR was taken from a human donor with chronic lymphocytic leukemia. The material was PBMCs, obtained after 24 months of ibrutinib treatment. The CDR3 reads CASSLNQGLAGVNEQFF. For the CDR3, the DNA is TGCGCCAGCAGCTTGAACCAGGGACTAGCGGGAGTCAATGAGCAGTTCTTC.